These 32 T cell receptor beta chains were all obtained from the same sample, sequenced in a study of T cells after yellow fever vaccination. A single record per CDR3 protein comes from TCRdb applying MiXCR to the 5' RACE reads. The sample contains 110,000 or so distinct CDR3 sequences, 7.2% of which appear only once. The sample was CD4+ T cells sorted from PBMCs, taken 35 to 50 days after the first yellow fever vaccination. The receptors were sampled from a man aged 18 to 29 who received the YFV17D yellow fever vaccine.

Ten or more counts support this clonotype. The CDR3 loop reads CASSFGDTQYF. The DNA for the CDR3 is TGCGCCAGCAGCTTCGGAGATACGCAGTATTTT. The chain has TRBV5-1 and TRBJ2-3; D is unresolved. V gave up 2 bases and J gave up 5 bases, with 3 bases separating them. Germline V gene sequence: CDR1 SGHRS, CDR2 YFSETQ. The CDR3 has 11 amino acids.

There are a few counts of this clonotype. The chain carries TRBV12-3 or TRBV12-4 and TRBJ1-2; tentative D call: TRBD1 (5 bases). CDR3 size: 13 residues. With 3 bases removed from V and 2 bases from J, the gap between germline ends came to 7 bases. CDR3 residues: CASSFRDNYGYTF. CDR3 in DNA: TGTGCCAGCAGTTTCCGGGACAACTATGGCTACACCTTC.

This clonotype was counted many times. A read error may produce the germline difference seen at one junction end. This chain uses TRBV12-3 or TRBV12-4 with TRBJ1-1; D gene uncertain. The length of the CDR3 is 16 residues. CDR3 loop: CTSSFTVGRSNTEAFF. CDR3 coding DNA: TGTACCAGCAGTTTTACCGTGGGTAGGTCAAACACTGAAGCTTTCTTT.

The chain carries TRBV18 and TRBJ2-6; D ambiguous. Germline CDR1 is KGHSH and CDR2 is LQKENI. CDR3 length equals 12 residues. Deletions cut 3 bases from V and 3 bases from J, with 0 bases between. The CDR3 loop is CASSPGANVLTF. The CDR3 DNA reads TGTGCCAGCTCACCTGGGGCCAACGTCCTGACTTTC. Full variable domain (remainder filled in from reference TRBV18 and TRBJ2-6): NAGVMQNPRHLVRRRGQEARLRCSPMKGHSHVYWYRQLPEEGLKFMVYLQKENIIDESGMPKERFSAEFPKEGPSILRIQQVVRGDSAAYFCASSPGANVLTFGAGSRLTVL.

Ten or more counts support this clonotype. The rearrangement joins TRBV7-2 to TRBJ2-3, with 7 bases aligning to TRBD2. Germline values: CDR1 SGHTA, CDR2 FQGNSA. V was clipped by 5 bases and J by 3 bases; unmatched bases: 8. This CDR3 region has 15 residues. The CDR3 DNA is TGTGCCAGCAGCCCGCAAGCGGGGAGGACAGATACGCAGTATTTT. It specifies CASSPQAGRTDTQYF. Based on the CDR3 plus reference TRBV7-2 and TRBJ2-3, the full variable domain is GAGVSQSPSNKVTEKGKDVELRCDPISGHTALYWYRQSLGQGLEFLIYFQGNSAPDKSGLPSDRFSAERTGGSVSTLTIQRTQQEDSAVYLCASSPQAGRTDTQYFGPGTRLTVL.

To note about this clonotype: A read error may be the cause here, since a much bigger clone is one base away. The chain is built from TRBV9 and TRBJ2-5; 9 nucleotides match TRBD1. CDR1 and CDR2 (germline): SGDLS, YYNGEE. The CDR3 has 16 residues. CDR3 coding DNA: TGTGTCAGCAGCGGGTCCGGGACAGGGAAGGCCGAGACCCAGTACTTC. Translation: CVSSGSGTGKAETQYF.

This clonotype came up many times. V is TRBV2 and J is TRBJ2-3; 7 positions match TRBD2. V trimming: 3 bases; J trimming: 4 bases; junction bases outside the gene matches: 10. CDR1 and CDR2 from the germline V gene are SNHLY and FYNNEI. The CDR3 runs to 16 residues. CDR3 sequence reads: CASSDLRAGNADTQYF. The CDR3 coding sequence is TGTGCCAGCAGTGACCTTCGAGCGGGGAACGCAGATACGCAGTATTTT.

DNA of the CDR3: TGTGCCAGCTCACCAGATGACATCGGGAGGGGTTACTATGGCTACACCTTC. It encodes CASSPDDIGRGYYGYTF. The gene calls are TRBV18 and TRBJ1-2; tentatively, D is TRBD1 (5 bases). This CDR3 spans 17 amino acids. V gave up 2 bases and J gave up 3 bases, with 19 bases separating them. CDR1 is KGHSH, CDR2 LQKENI, per germline. Drawing the rest from reference TRBV18 and TRBJ1-2, the complete variable domain is NAGVMQNPRHLVRRRGQEARLRCSPMKGHSHVYWYRQLPEEGLKFMVYLQKENIIDESGMPKERFSAEFPKEGPSILRIQQVVRGDSAAYFCASSPDDIGRGYYGYTFGSGTRLTVV.

This clonotype was observed at least ten times. The V and J genes are TRBV3-1 and TRBJ2-5; 7 nucleotides match TRBD2. Germline V gives CDR1 LGHDT, CDR2 YNNKEL (reference sequence). V lost 1 base to trimming and J lost 2 bases; unmatched junction nucleotides: 7. The CDR3 spans 16 residues. CDR3 bases: TGTGCCAGCAGCCAAGCTTTGGGACTAACTCAAGAGACCCAGTACTTC. As protein: CASSQALGLTQETQYF.

This clonotype was picked up many times. The V gene is TRBV12-3 or TRBV12-4, the J gene TRBJ1-5; D gene ambiguous. This CDR3 has 12 amino acids. The V end lost 3 bases, the J end lost 7 bases, and 7 bases lay between the germline ends. DNA of the CDR3: TGTGCCAGCAGTTTTTGGGGACAGCCCCAGCATTTT. Translation: CASSFWGQPQHF.

This clonotype occurred many times. The chain employs TRBV11-2 and TRBJ2-5; possible D gene TRBD1, 6 bases. The V and J ends lost 4 bases and 6 bases respectively, with 12 bases between them. Per the germline V gene, CDR1 is SGHAT and CDR2 is FQNNGV. This CDR3 contains 13 residues. DNA of the CDR3: TGTGCCAGCAGCTACCAACAGGGACAGACCCAGTACTTC. Amino acid sequence: CASSYQQGQTQYF.

This clonotype was seen at least ten times. This chain uses TRBV2 with TRBJ1-3, with a possible D match to TRBD1 (6 bases). The V gene lost 6 bases and the J gene lost 4 bases, with 7 bases spanning the gap. The CDR3 runs to 12 residues. CDR1 is SNHLY, CDR2 FYNNEI, per germline. The CDR3 region has the DNA TGTGCCAGCAGAGGACAGGGAAACACCATATATTTT. Translating it yields CASRGQGNTIYF. The whole variable domain, filled in from reference TRBV2 and TRBJ1-3, reads EPEVTQTPSHQVTQMGQEVILRCVPISNHLYFYWYRQILGQKVEFLVSFYNNEISEKSEIFDDQFSVERPDGSNFTLKIRSTKLEDSAMYFCASRGQGNTIYFGEGSWLTVV.

This clonotype came up many times. The chain uses TRBV4-1 and TRBJ2-1, with D unresolved. This CDR3 is built from 16 residues. Trimming stripped 1 base from V and 1 base from J, with 11 bases between. CDR1 is MGHRA, CDR2 YSYEKL, per germline. CDR3 residues: CASSQGHTVSYNEQFF. CDR3 nucleotide sequence: TGCGCCAGCAGCCAAGGTCATACCGTGTCCTACAATGAGCAGTTCTTC.

Concerning this clonotype: This may come from a read error, since a much larger clone is one base off. The CDR3 does not end in the conserved phenylalanine or tryptophan, so this is likely a read error. This sequence joins TRBV6-2 or TRBV6-3 and TRBJ2-1; 9 nucleotides align to TRBD1. Germline lookup yields CDR1 MNHEY and CDR2 SVGEGT. V shed 7 bases, J shed 6 bases, and the junction held 7 bases outside the gene matches. The CDR3 covers 14 residues. The CDR3 reads CASTVGQGANEQFL. For the CDR3, the DNA is TGTGCCAGCACTGTGGGACAGGGTGCCAATGAGCAGTTCTTA.

Ten or more counts support this clonotype. The chain recombines TRBV12-3 or TRBV12-4 with TRBJ2-2; D call uncertain. The ends were cut back, 3 bases at V and 4 bases at J, with 9 bases in the middle. The CDR3 has 14 amino acids. The CDR3 region is CASSLQDVTGELFF. The CDR3 bases are TGTGCCAGCAGTTTGCAGGATGTCACCGGGGAGCTGTTTTTT.

In this sample, this clonotype turned up many times. This chain connects TRBV10-2 to TRBJ2-7; D gene unclear. From germline, CDR1 is WSHSY and CDR2 SAAADI. This CDR3 region has 13 residues. The V end lost 8 bases, the J end lost 0 bases, and 11 bases lay between the germline ends. The CDR3 is CASSMDDSYEQYF. In nucleotides, the CDR3 is TGCGCCAGCTCGATGGATGACTCCTACGAGCAGTACTTC.

This clonotype was recorded at least ten times. The chain uses TRBV6-2 or TRBV6-3 and TRBJ1-2; D uncertain. The length of the CDR3 is 15 residues. Germline lookup yields CDR1 MNHEY and CDR2 SVGEGT. Trimming left V 6 bases short and J 2 bases short, with 16 bases between. The CDR3 bases are TGTGCCAGCAGCACCTCGGGCGACACCAACTATGGCTACACCTTC. Amino acids: CASSTSGDTNYGYTF.

This clonotype appeared many times. The J gene is TRBJ2-5, the V gene TRBV7-2; a weak D match, TRBD1 (5 bases). Per germline, CDR1 SGHTA and CDR2 FQGNSA. V lost 5 bases to trimming and J lost 5 bases, with 12 bases between them. The CDR3 has 13 residues. Written as DNA, the CDR3 is TGTGCCAGCAGCCCCAGGGTTTTGGAGACCCAGTACTTC. It codes for CASSPRVLETQYF.

This clonotype has ten or more counts. This chain uses TRBV7-2 with TRBJ2-5; the match to TRBD2 covers 8 bases. Per germline, CDR1 SGHTA and CDR2 FQGNSA. The CDR3 length is 14 residues. The V and J ends lost 6 bases and 5 bases, in that order; junction bases with no gene match: 8. CDR3 sequence reads: CASRPRGAYETQYF. The CDR3 coding sequence is TGTGCCAGCAGACCGCGGGGGGCTTACGAGACCCAGTACTTC.

The CDR3 DNA follows: TGTGCCAGCAGCCCCTACAGTGGAGATACCTACGAGCAGTACGTC. Translating gives CASSPYSGDTYEQYV. The chain is built from TRBV6-5 and TRBJ2-7; no definite D call. Trimming left V 6 bases short and J 2 bases short, with 17 bases between. Per germline, CDR1 MNHEY and CDR2 SVGAGI. This CDR3 has 15 amino acids.

This clonotype was observed at least ten times. The genes are TRBV7-6 and TRBJ1-4; tentatively, D is TRBD1 (6 bases). Trimming stripped 9 bases from V and 3 bases from J, with 17 bases between. The CDR3 has 15 residues. The germline CDR1 and CDR2 sequences are SGHVS and FNYEAQ. CDR3 amino acids: CASSNTGAANEKLFF. CDR3 sequence (DNA): TGTGCCAGTAGCAATACGGGGGCGGCTAATGAAAAACTGTTTTTT. The full variable domain, with the rest looked up from reference TRBV7-6 and TRBJ1-4, is GAGVSQSPRYKVTKRGQDVALRCDPISGHVSLYWYRQALGQGPEFLTYFNYEAQQDKSGLPNDRFSAERPEGSISTLTIQRTEQRDSAMYRCASSNTGAANEKLFFGSGTQLSVL.

This clonotype was seen many times. The chain is built from TRBV11-2 and TRBJ2-7, with a tentative D call TRBD2 (5 bases). Germline CDR1 SGHAT, CDR2 FQNNGV. The CDR3 totals 13 residues. Between the trimmed V and J ends, which lost 5 bases and 5 bases, there was a span of 13 bases. CDR3: CASSPYMGDEQYV. The CDR3 region has the DNA TGTGCCAGCAGCCCCTATATGGGAGACGAGCAGTACGTC.

This clonotype came up many times. The chain links TRBV7-3 to TRBJ2-1; D perhaps matches TRBD2 (5 bases). Trimming took off 1 base at V and 0 bases at J, with 16 bases between the two ends. Germline assignment: CDR1 SGHTA and CDR2 FQGTGA. This CDR3 is 18 amino acids long. This CDR3 is CASSLRGLGGGSYNEQFF. CDR3 DNA sequence: TGTGCCAGCAGCTTAAGAGGGCTGGGCGGAGGCTCCTACAATGAGCAGTTCTTC.

This clonotype showed up many times. The chain employs TRBV7-2 and TRBJ2-2, with D possibly called TRBD1 or TRBD2 (6 bases each). The V end was cut by 2 bases, the J end by 9 bases, with 10 bases between. Germline values: CDR1 SGHTA, CDR2 FQGNSA. The CDR3 is 13 amino acids. The CDR3 bases are TGTGCCAGCAGCTTATGGCGGGACAGGGAGCTGTTTTTT. This encodes CASSLWRDRELFF.

The table lists this clonotype with many counts. The CDR3 bases are TGTGCCAGCAGCTTCGCACGGGCCTATGGCTACACCTTC. Amino acids: CASSFARAYGYTF. The chain combines TRBV7-8 with TRBJ1-2; D uncertain. Germline CDR1 is SGHVS and CDR2 is FQNEAQ. The CDR3 is 13 amino acids. V lost 3 bases to trimming and J lost 4 bases, with 9 bases between them. Using reference TRBV7-8 and TRBJ1-2 for the parts outside the CDR3, the full variable domain is GAGVSQSPRYKVAKRGQDVALRCDPISGHVSLFWYQQALGQGPEFLTYFQNEAQLDKSGLPSDRFFAERPEGSVSTLKIQRTQQEDSAVYLCASSFARAYGYTFGSGTRLTVV.

This clonotype showed up many times. V gene TRBV5-4 combines with J gene TRBJ1-1, with unresolved D. Germline V gene sequence: CDR1 SGHNT, CDR2 YYREEE (reference sequence). Trimming took 0 bases from V and 4 from J, leaving 10 bases between them. This CDR3 is 14 amino acids long. CDR3 in DNA: TGTGCCAGCAGCTTGGTCGGAGGTGGCACTGAAGCTTTCTTT. It codes for CASSLVGGGTEAFF.

This clonotype came up a few times. This chain links TRBV29-1 with TRBJ2-5; 9 positions match TRBD1. The length of the CDR3 is 15 residues. The germline gives CDR1 SQVTM, CDR2 ANQGSEA. V shed 6 bases and J 5 bases; nucleotides not matched to a gene: 13. The CDR3: CSVTQGALLLETQYF. CDR3 DNA: TGCAGCGTGACACAGGGGGCATTGCTGTTGGAGACCCAGTACTTC.

This clonotype showed up just a few times. The chain uses TRBV4-2 and TRBJ1-1; no clear D gene. V shed 4 bases and J shed 8 bases, with 11 bases lying between them. The CDR3 extends over 12 amino acids. CDR1 is LGHNA and CDR2 is YNFKEQ in the germline V gene. CDR3 coding DNA: TGTGCCAGCAGCCCCGGGCTCATGGAAGCTTTCTTT. It codes for CASSPGLMEAFF.

This clonotype was detected ten times or more. This rearrangement joins TRBV7-3 to TRBJ2-6, with a tentative D call TRBD1 (6 bases). The length of the CDR3 is 18 residues. Per germline, CDR1 SGHTA and CDR2 FQGTGA. Trimming cost V 2 bases and J 0 bases, with 14 bases left between them. The CDR3 is CASSLVATGFSGANVLTF. The CDR3 DNA reads as TGTGCCAGCAGCTTAGTCGCAACAGGGTTCTCTGGGGCCAACGTCCTGACTTTC.

This clonotype was found many times. The rearrangement joins TRBV6-1 to TRBJ1-1; a weak D match, TRBD1 (5 bases). CDR3 size: 13 residues. V gave up 4 bases and J gave up 1 base, with 7 bases separating them. Germline CDR1 is MNHNS and CDR2 is SASEGT. CDR3 sequence reads: CASSGGQNTEAFF. CDR3 nucleotide sequence: TGTGCCAGCAGTGGTGGACAGAACACTGAAGCTTTCTTT.

This clonotype was seen many times. This chain joins TRBV18 and TRBJ2-5; D is perhaps TRBD2 (6 bases). CDR1 is KGHSH and CDR2 is LQKENI in the germline V gene. Deletions cut 0 bases from V and 3 bases from J, with 11 bases between. This CDR3 is 15 amino acids long. CDR3 loop: CASSPPGTPKETQYF. The CDR3 region has the DNA TGTGCCAGCTCACCACCGGGGACTCCCAAAGAGACCCAGTACTTC.

This clonotype was counted at least ten times. The chain couples TRBV29-1 to TRBJ2-7, with TRBD2 as a possible D gene (6 bases). The CDR3 loop spans 13 amino acids. V dropped 4 bases and J dropped 0 bases, with 10 bases sitting between them. Germline values: CDR1 SQVTM, CDR2 ANQGSEA. CDR3 protein: CSVVLAHSYEQYV. The CDR3 DNA sequence: TGCAGCGTTGTACTAGCTCACTCCTACGAGCAGTACGTC.